These 2 T cell receptor beta chains were sequenced from one sample in a study of shared clonotypes between healthy human individuals (dated by TCRdb to about 2020). The library was produced with the immunoSEQ multiplex PCR assay. Sourced from immuneACCESS, this table was stored by TCRdb with only in-frame sequences that have V and J called. A share of the clones is absent; for the studies checked, an unresolved V gene accounts for under half, and the remainder has no known explanation. The sample table contains roughly 500,000 clones; only one count was recorded for roughly 80% of them. About 12% of the sample is taken by the ten largest. The specimen sequenced was PBMCs. The receptors were gathered from a woman between 35 and 50 years old in good health. Some clones in this sample may be carry-over from other donors' samples.

J is TRBJ2-6 and V is TRBV6-6; perhaps TRBD1 as D (5 bases). Germline V gene lookup returns CDR1 MNHNY and CDR2 SVGAGI (reference sequence). V was trimmed by 2 bases and J by 0 bases, leaving 8 bases between them. This CDR3 has 16 residues. The CDR3 region is CASSYPQGSGANVLTF. The CDR3 DNA sequence: TGTGCCAGCAGTTACCCCCAGGGCTCTGGGGCCAACGTCCTGACTTTC.

The chain joins TRBV28 to TRBJ1-5; D is undetermined. This CDR3 has 20 amino acids. The ends were cut back, 6 bases at V and 0 bases at J, with 27 bases in the middle. Germline V gene sequence: CDR1 MDHEN, CDR2 SYDVKM. The CDR3: CASRSRAKQIGWDSNQPQHF. The CDR3 nucleotides read TGTGCCAGCAGATCCCGGGCCAAACAGATCGGTTGGGATAGCAATCAGCCCCAGCATTTT.